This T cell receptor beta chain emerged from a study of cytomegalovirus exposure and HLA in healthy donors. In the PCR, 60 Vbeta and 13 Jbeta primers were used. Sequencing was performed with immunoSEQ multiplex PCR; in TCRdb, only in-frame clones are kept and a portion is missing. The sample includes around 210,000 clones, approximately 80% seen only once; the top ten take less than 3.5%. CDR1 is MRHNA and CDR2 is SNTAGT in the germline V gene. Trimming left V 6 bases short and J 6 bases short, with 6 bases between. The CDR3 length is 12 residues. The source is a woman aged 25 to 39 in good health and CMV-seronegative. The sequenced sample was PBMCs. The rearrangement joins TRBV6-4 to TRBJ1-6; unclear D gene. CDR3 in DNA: TGTGCCAGCAGCTCCGGTAATTCACCCCTCCACTTT. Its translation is CASSSGNSPLHF.